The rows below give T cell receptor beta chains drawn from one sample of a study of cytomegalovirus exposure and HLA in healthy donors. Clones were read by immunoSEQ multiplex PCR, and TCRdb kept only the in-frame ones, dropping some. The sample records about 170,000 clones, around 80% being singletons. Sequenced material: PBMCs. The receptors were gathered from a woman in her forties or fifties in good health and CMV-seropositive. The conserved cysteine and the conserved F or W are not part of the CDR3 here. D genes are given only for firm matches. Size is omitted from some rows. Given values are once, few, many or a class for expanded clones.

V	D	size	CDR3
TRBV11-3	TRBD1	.	ASSPGTGGPHTGELF
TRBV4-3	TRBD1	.	ASSPGTAYTGELF
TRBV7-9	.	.	ASSQMNSEGQAF
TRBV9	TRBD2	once	ASSSGTSGRKDEQY
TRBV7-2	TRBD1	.	ASSLMGRGKGETQY
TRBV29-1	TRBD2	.	SVGPSWLAGGEETQY
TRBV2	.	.	ASSDGQGNGYT
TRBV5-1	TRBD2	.	ASSLAGLAGGTYEQY
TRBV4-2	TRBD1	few	ASSRRQGALNYGYT
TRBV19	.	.	ASSIFEGSDEQY
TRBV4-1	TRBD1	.	ASSQGPGTGARGYT
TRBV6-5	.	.	ASSRGWDWAF
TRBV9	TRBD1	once	ASSRDSRQPQH
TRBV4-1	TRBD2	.	ASSQGGLAGRETQY
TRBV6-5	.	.	ASGRTGSSEAF
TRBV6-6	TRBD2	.	ASSYGSGGAKETQY